This T cell receptor (beta chain) was documented in a study of blood T cells in healthy people across ages. Regarding the study as a whole: Estimated diversity across one million T cells was deemed an underestimate.

In the case of this clonotype: Its antigen is unidentified.

Using a J-beta primer mix together with a sample-barcoded 5' primer, a second PCR was run for about 6 to 11 cycles. Each CDR3 protein gets one entry after TCRdb re-called the 5' RACE reads with MiXCR. The data contain 1,800,000 or so distinct CDR3 sequences, approximately 40% of them singletons. V shed 2 bases and J shed 7 bases, with 20 bases lying between them. CDR1 is MNHEY and CDR2 is SMNVEV in the germline V gene (reference sequence). This CDR3 contains 17 residues. This chain connects TRBV27 to TRBJ1-4, with TRBD1 as a possible D gene (5 bases). Sequencing was done on a sample of blood. The receptor comes from a human donor in good health. In DNA form, the CDR3 reads TGTGCCAGCAGTTTACATCCACGGAGGTTTGGGGGTGAAAAACTGTTTTTT. Translation gives CASSLHPRRFGGEKLFF. The entire variable domain, with the rest obtained from reference TRBV27 and TRBJ1-4, is as follows: EAQVTQNPRYLITVTGKKLTVTCSQNMNHEYMSWYRQDPGLGLRQIYYSMNVEVTDKGDVPEGYKVSRKEKRNFPLILESPSPNQTSLYFCASSLHPRRFGGEKLFFGSGTQLSVL.